A single sample gave rise to the 15 T cell receptor beta chains below, sequenced in a study of blood T cell repertoires in COVID-19. Libraries were prepared by immunoSEQ multiplex PCR; TCRdb keeps only in-frame clonotypes and omits some of them. Of approximately 240,000 clones listed, 75% to 85% are singletons. The sequenced material came from peripheral blood. Receptor source: a human donor in a cohort sampled during active COVID-19.

This CDR3 reads CASSPTISDTEAFF. In DNA form, the CDR3 reads TGCGCCAGCAGCCCTACCATCTCGGACACTGAAGCTTTCTTT. The V and J genes are TRBV5-1 and TRBJ1-1; no firm D call. The CDR3 is 14 amino acids. Germline lookup yields CDR1 SGHRS and CDR2 YFSETQ. Trimming left V 4 bases short and J 3 bases short, with 13 bases between.

The chain has TRBV19 and TRBJ2-7, with 8 bases matching TRBD1. After removal of 6 bases from V and 5 bases from J, the junction contained 12 bases not matched to a gene. CDR3 length: 15 residues. Germline CDR1 LNHDA, CDR2 SQIVND (reference sequence). CDR3 bases: TGTGCCAGTAGCCCTAAGCTCTCAGGGGGCGACGAGCAGTACTTC. It translates to CASSPKLSGGDEQYF.

This clone has only a few counts. V is TRBV6-6 and J is TRBJ1-2, with a possible D match to TRBD1 (6 bases). CDR1 MNHNY and CDR2 SVGAGI come from the germline V gene (reference sequence). CDR3 length: 16 residues. V lost 2 bases, J lost 4 bases, and 17 bases lay in between. CDR3 loop: CASSYPVGTPSYGYTF. In nucleotides, the CDR3 is TGTGCCAGCAGTTACCCCGTCGGGACACCATCCTATGGCTACACCTTC.

The V and J genes are TRBV5-1 and TRBJ1-3; D gene uncertain. Germline V gene data show CDR1 as SGHRS and CDR2 as YFSETQ. V lost 0 bases and J 0 bases, leaving 7 bases between the germline ends. This CDR3 contains 15 residues. DNA for the CDR3: TGCGCCAGCAGCTTGGACTGGAGCTCTGGAAACACCATATATTTT. Translating it yields CASSLDWSSGNTIYF.

In this sample, this clone turned up once. The genes are TRBV7-9 and TRBJ1-4, with 11 bases lining up with TRBD1. Trimming at V came to 5 bases and at J to 2 bases, leaving 1 base not matched to a gene. The CDR3 is 15 amino acids. Germline CDR1 and CDR2: SEHNR and FQNEAQ (reference sequence). The CDR3 reads CASSGTGGTNEKLFF. As DNA, the CDR3 is TGTGCCAGCAGCGGGACAGGGGGGACTAATGAAAAACTGTTTTTT.

This clone has more than one count but fewer than ten. The rearrangement uses TRBV5-1 and TRBJ2-1, with 12 bases that match TRBD2. The V gene's germline CDR1 is SGHRS and CDR2 YFSETQ. The CDR3 is 15 residues long. After removal of 5 bases from V and 7 bases from J, the junction contained 7 bases not matched to a gene. In DNA form, the CDR3 reads TGCGCCAGCAGGCTAGCGGGAGGGCCTAAAAATGAGCAGTTCTTC. Protein sequence: CASRLAGGPKNEQFF.

The chain couples TRBV6-5 to TRBJ2-7; no clear D gene. The V gene lost 6 bases and the J gene lost 6 bases, with 12 bases spanning the gap. This CDR3 has 12 residues. Germline loops: CDR1 MNHEY, CDR2 SVGAGI. The CDR3 sequence is CASSSPSSEQYF. The CDR3, as DNA: TGTGCCAGCAGCTCCCCGTCGAGCGAGCAGTACTTC.

V and J are TRBV3-1 (or the pseudogene TRBV3-2) and TRBJ2-7; D may be TRBD1 (7 bases). V lost 4 bases, J lost 4 bases, and 20 bases lay in between. CDR3 length: 16 residues. The germline V gene encodes CDR1 LGHDT and CDR2 YNNKEL (reference sequence). The CDR3 DNA follows: TGTGCCAGCAGCCCTAAAGTTAGGACAGGAGGGTACGAGCAGTACTTC. Translating gives CASSPKVRTGGYEQYF.

CDR3 DNA sequence: TGTGCCAGCAGCCCTGGCGGACACTTATACAATGAGCAGTTCTTC. This gives the protein CASSPGGHLYNEQFF. V and J are TRBV7-2 and TRBJ2-1; D is possibly TRBD1 (5 bases). This CDR3 is 15 amino acids long. The V gene's germline CDR1 is SGHTA and CDR2 FQGNSA. Trimming removed 5 bases at V and 4 bases at J, with 15 bases between.

This chain connects TRBV10-2 to TRBJ2-3, with a possible D match to TRBD2 (6 bases). The CDR3 has 16 amino acids. CDR1 WSHSY and CDR2 SAAADI come from the germline V gene. Trimming left V 0 bases short and J 6 bases short, with 16 bases between. The CDR3 DNA is TGCGCCAGCAGTGAGTCACGACTAAGAGGGAGGGATACGCAGTATTTT. Protein sequence: CASSESRLRGRDTQYF.

The V and J genes are TRBV11-1 and TRBJ2-5; maybe TRBD1 (6 bases). Trimming pared 5 bases from V and 6 bases from J, leaving 19 bases between. The CDR3 totals 15 residues. From germline, CDR1 is SGHAT and CDR2 FQDESV (reference sequence). CDR3 in DNA: TGTGCCAGCAGCCCAAGAGAAGGGGGAAGGCAGACCCAGTACTTC. The encoded protein is CASSPREGGRQTQYF.

The V and J genes are TRBV6-5 and TRBJ1-1; the match to TRBD1 covers 7 bases. The length of the CDR3 is 11 residues. Per germline, CDR1 MNHEY and CDR2 SVGAGI. The trim removed 6 bases at V and 11 bases at J, leaving 6 bases unmatched. Written as DNA, the CDR3 is TGTGCCAGCAGGGAGGGACAGAGGGCTTTCTTT. The encoded protein is CASREGQRAFF.

The chain carries TRBV18 and TRBJ1-2; the D gene is possibly TRBD1 (6 bases). The CDR3 length is 13 residues. V lost 6 bases, J lost 6 bases, and 14 bases lay in between. CDR1 and CDR2 from the germline V gene are KGHSH and LQKENI. As DNA, the CDR3 is TGTGCCAGCTCCCGCGGGGGGCGAAATGGCTACACCTTC. Amino acids: CASSRGGRNGYTF. The whole variable domain, remainder taken from reference TRBV18 and TRBJ1-2, is NAGVMQNPRHLVRRRGQEARLRCSPMKGHSHVYWYRQLPEEGLKFMVYLQKENIIDESGMPKERFSAEFPKEGPSILRIQQVVRGDSAAYFCASSRGGRNGYTFGSGTRLTVV.

Written as DNA, the CDR3 is TGCGCCAGCAGTCCTAGGGGGCAGACTGAAGCTTTCTTT. Its translation is CASSPRGQTEAFF. This sequence joins TRBV10-1 and TRBJ1-1, with 7 bases matching TRBD1. Trimming took 5 bases from V and 5 from J; bases not matched to a gene: 5. This CDR3 comprises 13 residues. From germline, CDR1 is WNHNN and CDR2 SYGVQD (reference sequence).

This chain joins TRBV5-4 and TRBJ2-1; D might be TRBD2 (6 bases). Germline assignment: CDR1 SGHNT and CDR2 YYREEE (reference sequence). Between the trimmed V and J ends, which lost 3 bases and 8 bases, there was a span of 12 bases. This CDR3 has 13 amino acids. The CDR3 spells CASSSASAHEQFF. The DNA of the CDR3 is TGTGCCAGCAGCTCTGCTAGCGCCCATGAGCAGTTCTTC.